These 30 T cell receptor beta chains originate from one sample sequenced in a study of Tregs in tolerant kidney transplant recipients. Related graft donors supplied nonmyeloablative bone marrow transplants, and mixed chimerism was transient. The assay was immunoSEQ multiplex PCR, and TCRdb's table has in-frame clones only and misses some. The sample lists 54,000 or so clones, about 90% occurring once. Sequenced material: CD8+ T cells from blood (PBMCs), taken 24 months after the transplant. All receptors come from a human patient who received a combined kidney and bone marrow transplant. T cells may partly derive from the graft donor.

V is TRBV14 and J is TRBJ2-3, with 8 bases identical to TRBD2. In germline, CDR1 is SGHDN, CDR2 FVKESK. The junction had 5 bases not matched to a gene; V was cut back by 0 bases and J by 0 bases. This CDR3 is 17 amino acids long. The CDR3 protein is CASSQDVASGSTDTQYF. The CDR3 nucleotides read TGTGCCAGCAGCCAAGATGTCGCTAGCGGGAGCACAGATACGCAGTATTTT.

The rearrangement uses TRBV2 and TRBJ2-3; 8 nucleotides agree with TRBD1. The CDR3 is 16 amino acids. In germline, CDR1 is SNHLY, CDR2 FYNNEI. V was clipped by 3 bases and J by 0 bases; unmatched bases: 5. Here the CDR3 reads CASSDRTGPSTDTQYF. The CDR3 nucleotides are TGTGCCAGCAGTGACAGGACAGGGCCCAGCACAGATACGCAGTATTTT.

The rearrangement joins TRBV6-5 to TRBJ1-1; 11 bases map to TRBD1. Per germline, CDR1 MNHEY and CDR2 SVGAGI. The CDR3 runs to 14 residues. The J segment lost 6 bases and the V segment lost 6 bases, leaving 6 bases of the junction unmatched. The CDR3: CASRVGQGASEAFF. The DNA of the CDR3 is TGTGCCAGCAGGGTTGGACAGGGGGCGTCTGAAGCTTTCTTT.

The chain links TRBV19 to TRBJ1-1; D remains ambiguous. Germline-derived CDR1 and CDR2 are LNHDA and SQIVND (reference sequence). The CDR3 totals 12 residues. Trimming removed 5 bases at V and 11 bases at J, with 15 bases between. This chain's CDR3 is CASSEGLLNAFF. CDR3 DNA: TGTGCCAGTAGTGAGGGCTTACTCAACGCTTTCTTT. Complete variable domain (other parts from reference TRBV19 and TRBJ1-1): DGGITQSPKYLFRKEGQNVTLSCEQNLNHDAMYWYRQDPGQGLRLIYYSQIVNDFQKGDIAEGYSVSREKKESFPLTVTSAQKNPTAFYLCASSEGLLNAFFGQGTRLTVV.

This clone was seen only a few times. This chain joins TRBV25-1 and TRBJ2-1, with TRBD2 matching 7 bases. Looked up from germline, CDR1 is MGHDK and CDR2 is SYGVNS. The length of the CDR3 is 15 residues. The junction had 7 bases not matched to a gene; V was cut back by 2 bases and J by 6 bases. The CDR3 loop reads CASSETGGSFNEQFF. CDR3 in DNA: TGTGCCAGCAGTGAAACGGGCGGGAGCTTCAATGAGCAGTTCTTC.

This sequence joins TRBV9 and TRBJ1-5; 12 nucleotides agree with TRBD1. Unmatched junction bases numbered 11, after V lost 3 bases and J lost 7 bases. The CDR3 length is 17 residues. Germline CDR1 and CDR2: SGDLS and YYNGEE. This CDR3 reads CASSGPPGQGAGQPQHF. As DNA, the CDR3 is TGTGCCAGCAGCGGCCCTCCGGGACAGGGGGCCGGACAGCCCCAGCATTTT.

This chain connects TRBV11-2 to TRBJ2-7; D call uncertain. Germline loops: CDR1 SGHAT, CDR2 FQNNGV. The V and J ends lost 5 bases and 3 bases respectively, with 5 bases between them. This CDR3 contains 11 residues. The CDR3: CASSLYYEQYF. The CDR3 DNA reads TGTGCCAGCAGCCTTTACTACGAGCAGTACTTC.

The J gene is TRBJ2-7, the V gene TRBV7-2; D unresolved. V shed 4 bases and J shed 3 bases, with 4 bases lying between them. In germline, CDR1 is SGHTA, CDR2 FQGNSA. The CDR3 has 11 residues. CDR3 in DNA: TGTGCCAGCAGCTCCATCTACGAGCAGTACTTC. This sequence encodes CASSSIYEQYF.

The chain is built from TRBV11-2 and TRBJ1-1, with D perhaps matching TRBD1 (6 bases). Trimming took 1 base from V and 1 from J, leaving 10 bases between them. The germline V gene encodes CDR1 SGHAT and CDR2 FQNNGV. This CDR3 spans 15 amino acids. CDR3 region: CASSLALDRNTEAFF. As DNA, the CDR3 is TGTGCCAGCAGCTTAGCTTTGGACAGGAACACTGAAGCTTTCTTT.

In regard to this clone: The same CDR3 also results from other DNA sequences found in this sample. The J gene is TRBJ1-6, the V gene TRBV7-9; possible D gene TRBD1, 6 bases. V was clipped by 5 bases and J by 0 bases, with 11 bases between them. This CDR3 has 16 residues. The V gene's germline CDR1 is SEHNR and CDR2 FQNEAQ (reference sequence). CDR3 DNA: TGTGCCAGCAGCGGACAGAGAGGCTCCTATAATTCACCCCTCCACTTT. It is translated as CASSGQRGSYNSPLHF.

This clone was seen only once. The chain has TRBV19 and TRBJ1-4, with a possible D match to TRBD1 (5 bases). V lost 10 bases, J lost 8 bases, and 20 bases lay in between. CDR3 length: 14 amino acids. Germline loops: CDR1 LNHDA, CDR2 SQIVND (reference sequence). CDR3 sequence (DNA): TGTGCCACCTCCTTCACCGGGGGAGGAGAAAAACTGTTTTTT. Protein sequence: CATSFTGGGEKLFF.

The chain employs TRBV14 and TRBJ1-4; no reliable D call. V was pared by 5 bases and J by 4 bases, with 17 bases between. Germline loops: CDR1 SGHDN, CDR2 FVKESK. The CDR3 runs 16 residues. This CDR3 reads CASSSFSGPYNEKLFF. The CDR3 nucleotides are TGTGCCAGCAGCTCCTTCTCTGGGCCCTATAATGAAAAACTGTTTTTT.

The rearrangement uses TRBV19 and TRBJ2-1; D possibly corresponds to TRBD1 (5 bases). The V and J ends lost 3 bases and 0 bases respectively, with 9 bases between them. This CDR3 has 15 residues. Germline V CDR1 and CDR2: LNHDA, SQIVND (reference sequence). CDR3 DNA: TGTGCCAGTAGTATGTACAGGAGCTCCTACAATGAGCAGTTCTTC. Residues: CASSMYRSSYNEQFF.

The CDR3 region has the DNA TGTGCCAGCAGTGATTTAGTAGCGGGAGGGAATGAGCAGTTCTTC. Its translation is CASSDLVAGGNEQFF. The chain is built from TRBV2 and TRBJ2-1, with TRBD2 matching 11 bases. Germline V gives CDR1 SNHLY, CDR2 FYNNEI. The CDR3 spans 15 residues. V was clipped by 3 bases and J by 7 bases; unmatched bases: 5.

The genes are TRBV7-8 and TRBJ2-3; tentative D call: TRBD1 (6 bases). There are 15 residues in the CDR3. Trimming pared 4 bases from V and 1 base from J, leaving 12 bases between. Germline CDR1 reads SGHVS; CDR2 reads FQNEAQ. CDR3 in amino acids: CASSSGVRGTDTQYF. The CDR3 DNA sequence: TGTGCCAGCAGCTCAGGGGTGCGGGGCACAGATACGCAGTATTTT.

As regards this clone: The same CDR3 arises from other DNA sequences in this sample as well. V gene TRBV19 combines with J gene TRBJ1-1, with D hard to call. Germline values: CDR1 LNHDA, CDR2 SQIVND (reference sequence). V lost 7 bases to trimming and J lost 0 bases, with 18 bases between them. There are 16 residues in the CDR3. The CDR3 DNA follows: TGTGCCAGTAACTTGGGAGGACGGGCAATGAACACTGAAGCTTTCTTT. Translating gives CASNLGGRAMNTEAFF. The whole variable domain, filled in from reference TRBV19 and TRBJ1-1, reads DGGITQSPKYLFRKEGQNVTLSCEQNLNHDAMYWYRQDPGQGLRLIYYSQIVNDFQKGDIAEGYSVSREKKESFPLTVTSAQKNPTAFYLCASNLGGRAMNTEAFFGQGTRLTVV.

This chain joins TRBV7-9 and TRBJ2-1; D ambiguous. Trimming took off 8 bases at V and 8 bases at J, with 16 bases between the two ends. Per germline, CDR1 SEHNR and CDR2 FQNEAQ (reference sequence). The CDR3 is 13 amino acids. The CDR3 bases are TGTGCCAGCTCCAGACCCCTTCAGGATGAGCAGTTCTTC. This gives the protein CASSRPLQDEQFF.

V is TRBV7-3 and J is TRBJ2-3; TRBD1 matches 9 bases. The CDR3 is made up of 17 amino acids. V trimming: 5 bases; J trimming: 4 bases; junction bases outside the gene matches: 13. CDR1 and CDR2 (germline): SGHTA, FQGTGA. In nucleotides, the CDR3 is TGTGCCAGCAGCACTACCGGTGACAGGGGGAGTTCAGATACGCAGTATTTT. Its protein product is CASSTTGDRGSSDTQYF. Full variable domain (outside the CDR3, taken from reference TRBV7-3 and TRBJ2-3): GAGVSQTPSNKVTEKGKYVELRCDPISGHTALYWYRQSLGQGPEFLIYFQGTGAADDSGLPNDRFFAVRPEGSVSTLKIQRTERGDSAVYLCASSTTGDRGSSDTQYFGPGTRLTVL.

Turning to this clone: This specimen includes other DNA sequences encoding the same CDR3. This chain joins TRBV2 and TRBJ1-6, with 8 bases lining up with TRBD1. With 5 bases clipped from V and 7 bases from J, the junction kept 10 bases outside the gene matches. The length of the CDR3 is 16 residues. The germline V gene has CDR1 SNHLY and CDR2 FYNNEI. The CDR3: CASSTTKDRGNSPLHF. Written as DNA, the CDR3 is TGTGCCAGCAGTACCACAAAAGACAGGGGCAATTCACCCCTCCACTTT.

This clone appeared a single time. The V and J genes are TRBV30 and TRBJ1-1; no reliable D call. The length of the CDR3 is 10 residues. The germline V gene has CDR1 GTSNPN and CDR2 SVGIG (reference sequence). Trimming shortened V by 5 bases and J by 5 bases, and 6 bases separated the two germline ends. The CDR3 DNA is TGTGCCTGGGGAGGAACTGAAGCTTTCTTT. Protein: CAWGGTEAFF.

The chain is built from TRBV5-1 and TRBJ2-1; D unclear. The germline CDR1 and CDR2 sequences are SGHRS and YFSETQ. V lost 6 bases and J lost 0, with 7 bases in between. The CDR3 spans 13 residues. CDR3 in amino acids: CASKIYSYNEQFF. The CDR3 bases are TGCGCCAGCAAAATTTACTCCTACAATGAGCAGTTCTTC.

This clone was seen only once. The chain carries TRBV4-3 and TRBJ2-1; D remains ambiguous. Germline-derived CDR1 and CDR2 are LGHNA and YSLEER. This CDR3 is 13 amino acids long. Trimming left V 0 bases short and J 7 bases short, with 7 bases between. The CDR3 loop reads CASSQDLGNEQFF. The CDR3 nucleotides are TGCGCCAGCAGCCAAGATCTCGGGAATGAGCAGTTCTTC.

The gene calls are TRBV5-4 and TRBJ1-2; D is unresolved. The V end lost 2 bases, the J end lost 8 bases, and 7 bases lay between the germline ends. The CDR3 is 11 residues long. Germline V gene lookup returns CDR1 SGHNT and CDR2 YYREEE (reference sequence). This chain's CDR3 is CASSFVGGYTF. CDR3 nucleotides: TGTGCCAGCAGCTTTGTGGGCGGCTACACCTTC.

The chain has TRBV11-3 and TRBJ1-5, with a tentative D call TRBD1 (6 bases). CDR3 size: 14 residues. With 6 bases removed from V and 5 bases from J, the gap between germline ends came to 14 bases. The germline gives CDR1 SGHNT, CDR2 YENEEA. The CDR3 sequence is CASRDCRGDQPQHF. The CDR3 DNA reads TGTGCCAGCAGGGACTGCAGGGGTGATCAGCCCCAGCATTTT.

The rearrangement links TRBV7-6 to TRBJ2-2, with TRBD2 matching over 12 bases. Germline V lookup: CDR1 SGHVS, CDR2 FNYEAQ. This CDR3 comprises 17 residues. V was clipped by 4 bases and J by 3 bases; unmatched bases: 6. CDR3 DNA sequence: TGTGCCAGCAGCTCGGACCGACTAGCGGGAGACACCGGGGAGCTGTTTTTT. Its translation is CASSSDRLAGDTGELFF.

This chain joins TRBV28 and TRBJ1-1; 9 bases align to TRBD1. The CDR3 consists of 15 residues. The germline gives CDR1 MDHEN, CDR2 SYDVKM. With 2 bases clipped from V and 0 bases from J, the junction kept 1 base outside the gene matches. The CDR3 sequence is CASSLDRGMNTEAFF. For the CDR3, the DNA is TGTGCCAGCAGTTTAGACAGGGGGATGAACACTGAAGCTTTCTTT. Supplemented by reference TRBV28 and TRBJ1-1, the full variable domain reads DVKVTQSSRYLVKRTGEKVFLECVQDMDHENMFWYRQDPGLGLRLIYFSYDVKMKEKGDIPEGYSVSREKKERFSLILESASTNQTSMYLCASSLDRGMNTEAFFGQGTRLTVV.

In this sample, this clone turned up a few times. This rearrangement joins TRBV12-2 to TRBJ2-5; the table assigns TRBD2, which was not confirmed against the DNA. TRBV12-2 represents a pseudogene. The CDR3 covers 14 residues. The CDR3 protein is CASRLGLPEETQYF. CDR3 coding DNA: TGTGCAAGTCGCTTAGGGTTACCGGAAGAGACCCAGTACTTC.

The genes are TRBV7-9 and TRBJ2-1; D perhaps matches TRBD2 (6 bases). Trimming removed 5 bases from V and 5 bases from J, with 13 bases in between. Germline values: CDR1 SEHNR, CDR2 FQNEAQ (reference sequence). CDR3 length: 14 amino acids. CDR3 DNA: TGTGCCAGCAGCCCATGGACTATAGACAATGAGCAGTTCTTC. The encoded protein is CASSPWTIDNEQFF.

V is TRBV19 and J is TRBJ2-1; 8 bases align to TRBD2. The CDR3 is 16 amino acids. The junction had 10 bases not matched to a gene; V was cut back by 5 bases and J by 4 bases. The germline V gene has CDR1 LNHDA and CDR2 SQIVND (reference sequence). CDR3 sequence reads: CASSSGLAQGYNEQFF. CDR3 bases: TGTGCCAGTAGTTCAGGACTAGCCCAGGGGTACAATGAGCAGTTCTTC.

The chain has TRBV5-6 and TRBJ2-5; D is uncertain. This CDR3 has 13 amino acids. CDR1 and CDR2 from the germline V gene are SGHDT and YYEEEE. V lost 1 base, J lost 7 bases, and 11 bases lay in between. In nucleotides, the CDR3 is TGTGCCAGCAGCTTGTTAGCATCCTTGACCCAGTACTTC. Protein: CASSLLASLTQYF.